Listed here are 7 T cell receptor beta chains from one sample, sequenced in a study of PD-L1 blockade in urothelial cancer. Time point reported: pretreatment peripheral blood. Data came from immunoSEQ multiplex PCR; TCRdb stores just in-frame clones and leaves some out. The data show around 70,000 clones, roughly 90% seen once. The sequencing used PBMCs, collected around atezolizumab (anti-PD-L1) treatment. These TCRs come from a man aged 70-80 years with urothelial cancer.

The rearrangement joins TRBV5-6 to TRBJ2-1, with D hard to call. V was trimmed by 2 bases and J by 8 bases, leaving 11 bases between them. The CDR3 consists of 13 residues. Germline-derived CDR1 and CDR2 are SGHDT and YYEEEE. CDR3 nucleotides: TGTGCCAGCAGCTTCATTGAGGCATATGAGCAGTTCTTC. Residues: CASSFIEAYEQFF.

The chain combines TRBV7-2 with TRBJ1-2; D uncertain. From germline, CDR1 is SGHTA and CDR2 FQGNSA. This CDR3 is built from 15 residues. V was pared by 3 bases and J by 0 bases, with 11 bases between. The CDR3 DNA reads TGTGCCAGCAGCTTCGGGTCGTTAGCTAACTATGGCTACACCTTC. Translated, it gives CASSFGSLANYGYTF.

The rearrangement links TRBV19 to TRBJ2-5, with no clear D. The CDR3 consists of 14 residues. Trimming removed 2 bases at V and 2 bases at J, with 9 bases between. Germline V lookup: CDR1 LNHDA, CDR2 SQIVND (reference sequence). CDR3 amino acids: CASSIQSAQETQYF. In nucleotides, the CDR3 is TGTGCCAGTAGTATACAAAGCGCTCAAGAGACCCAGTACTTC.

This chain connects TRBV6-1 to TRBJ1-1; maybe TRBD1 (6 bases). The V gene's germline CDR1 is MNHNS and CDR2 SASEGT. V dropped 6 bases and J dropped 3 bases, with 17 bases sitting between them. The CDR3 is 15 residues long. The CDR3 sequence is CASRTIGGRDTEAFF. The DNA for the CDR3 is TGTGCCAGCAGAACGATAGGGGGGAGGGACACTGAAGCTTTCTTT.

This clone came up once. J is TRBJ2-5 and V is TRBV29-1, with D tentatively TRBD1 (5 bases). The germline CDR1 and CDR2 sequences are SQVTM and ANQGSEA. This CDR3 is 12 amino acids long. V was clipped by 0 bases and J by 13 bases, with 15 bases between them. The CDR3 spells CSVEESGFQGYF. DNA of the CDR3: TGCAGCGTTGAAGAGAGTGGCTTTCAGGGGTACTTC. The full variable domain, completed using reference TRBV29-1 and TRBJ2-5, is SAVISQKPSRDICQRGTSLTIQCQVDSQVTMMFWYRQQPGQSLTLIATANQGSEATYESGFVIDKFPISRPNLTFSTLTVSNMSPEDSSIYLCSVEESGFQGYFGPGTRLLVL.

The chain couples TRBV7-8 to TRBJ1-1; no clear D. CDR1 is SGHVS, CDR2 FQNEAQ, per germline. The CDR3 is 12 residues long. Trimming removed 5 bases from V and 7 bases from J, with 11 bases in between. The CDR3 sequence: CASSLNALEAFF. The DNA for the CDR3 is TGTGCCAGCAGCCTAAACGCCCTTGAAGCTTTCTTT.

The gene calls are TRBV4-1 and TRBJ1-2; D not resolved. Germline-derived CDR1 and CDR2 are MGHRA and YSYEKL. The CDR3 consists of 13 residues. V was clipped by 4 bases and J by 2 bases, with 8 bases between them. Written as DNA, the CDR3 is TGCGCCAGCAGCCCCCTTTTAAACTATGGCTACACCTTC. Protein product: CASSPLLNYGYTF.